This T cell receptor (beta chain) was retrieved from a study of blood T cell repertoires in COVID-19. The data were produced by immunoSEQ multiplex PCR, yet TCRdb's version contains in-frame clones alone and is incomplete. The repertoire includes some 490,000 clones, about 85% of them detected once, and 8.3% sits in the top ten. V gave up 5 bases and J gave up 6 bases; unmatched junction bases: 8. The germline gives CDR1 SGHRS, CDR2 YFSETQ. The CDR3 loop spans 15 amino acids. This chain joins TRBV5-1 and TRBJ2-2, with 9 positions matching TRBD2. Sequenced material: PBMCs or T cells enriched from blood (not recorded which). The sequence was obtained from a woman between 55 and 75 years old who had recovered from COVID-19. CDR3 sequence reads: CASSMERGVAGELFF. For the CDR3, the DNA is TGCGCCAGCAGTATGGAGCGGGGGGTTGCCGGGGAGCTGTTTTTT.